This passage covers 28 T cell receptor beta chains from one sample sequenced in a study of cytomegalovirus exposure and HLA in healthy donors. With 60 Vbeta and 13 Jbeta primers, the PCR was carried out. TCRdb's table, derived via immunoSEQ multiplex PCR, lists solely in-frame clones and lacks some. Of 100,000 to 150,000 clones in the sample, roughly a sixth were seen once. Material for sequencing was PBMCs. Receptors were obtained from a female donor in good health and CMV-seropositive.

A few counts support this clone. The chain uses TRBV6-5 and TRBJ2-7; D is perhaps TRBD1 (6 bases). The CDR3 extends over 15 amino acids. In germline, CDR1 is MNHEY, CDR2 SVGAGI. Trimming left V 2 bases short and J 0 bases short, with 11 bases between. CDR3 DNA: TGTGCCAGCAGTTACCGACAGGATAGCTCCTACGAGCAGTACTTC. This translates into CASSYRQDSSYEQYF.

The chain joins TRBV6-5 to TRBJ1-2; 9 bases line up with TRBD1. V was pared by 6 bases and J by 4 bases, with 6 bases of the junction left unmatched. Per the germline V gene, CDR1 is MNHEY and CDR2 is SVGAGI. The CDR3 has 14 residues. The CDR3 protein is CASRPDRGVYGYTF. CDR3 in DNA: TGTGCCAGCAGGCCGGACAGGGGTGTCTATGGCTACACCTTC.

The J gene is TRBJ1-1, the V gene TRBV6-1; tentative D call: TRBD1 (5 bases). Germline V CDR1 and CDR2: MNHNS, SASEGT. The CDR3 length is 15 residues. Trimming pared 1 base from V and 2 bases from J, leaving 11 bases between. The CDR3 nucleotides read TGTGCCAGCAGTGAAGTTGGAGGGGTAAACACTGAAGCTTTCTTT. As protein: CASSEVGGVNTEAFF.

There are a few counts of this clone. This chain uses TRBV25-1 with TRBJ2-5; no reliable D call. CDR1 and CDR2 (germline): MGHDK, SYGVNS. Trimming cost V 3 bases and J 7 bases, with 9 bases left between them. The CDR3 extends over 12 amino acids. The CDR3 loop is CASSEGKGTQYF. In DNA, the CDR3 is TGTGCCAGCAGTGAGGGCAAAGGGACCCAGTACTTC.

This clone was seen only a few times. The CDR3, as DNA: TGTGCCAGCAACAAGGGGGTCGATTATCAGCCCCAGCATTTT. Amino acid sequence: CASNKGVDYQPQHF. The V gene is TRBV28, the J gene TRBJ1-5; weak D call: TRBD1 (6 bases). The CDR3 totals 14 residues. Per germline, CDR1 MDHEN and CDR2 SYDVKM. V lost 7 bases and J 5 bases, leaving 15 bases between the germline ends.

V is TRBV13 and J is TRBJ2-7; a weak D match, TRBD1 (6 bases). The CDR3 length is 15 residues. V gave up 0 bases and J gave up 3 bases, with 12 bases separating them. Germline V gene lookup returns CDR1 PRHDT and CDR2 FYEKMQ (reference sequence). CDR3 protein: CASSLGLGALYEQYF. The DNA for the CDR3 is TGTGCCAGCAGCTTAGGCCTGGGGGCCCTCTACGAGCAGTACTTC.

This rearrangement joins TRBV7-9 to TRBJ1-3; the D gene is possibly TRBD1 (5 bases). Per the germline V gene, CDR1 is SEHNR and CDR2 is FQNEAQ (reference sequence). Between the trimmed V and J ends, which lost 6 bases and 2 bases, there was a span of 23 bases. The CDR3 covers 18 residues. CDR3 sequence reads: CASRHTPGRDPTGNTIYF. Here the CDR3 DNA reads TGTGCCAGCAGACATACCCCGGGGAGGGACCCCACTGGAAACACCATATATTTT.

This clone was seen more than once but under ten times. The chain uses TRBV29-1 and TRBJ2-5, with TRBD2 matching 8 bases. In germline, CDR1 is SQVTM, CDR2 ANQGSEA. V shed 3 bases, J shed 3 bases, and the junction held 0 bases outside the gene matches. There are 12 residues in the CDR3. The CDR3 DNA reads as TGCAGCGTTGAGACTAGCGAAGAGACCCAGTACTTC. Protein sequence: CSVETSEETQYF.

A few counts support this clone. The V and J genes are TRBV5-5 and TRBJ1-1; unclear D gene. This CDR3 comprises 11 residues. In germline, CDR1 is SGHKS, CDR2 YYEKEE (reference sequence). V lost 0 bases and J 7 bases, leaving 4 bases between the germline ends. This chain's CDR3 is CASSLVSEAFF. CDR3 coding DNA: TGTGCCAGCAGCTTGGTTAGTGAAGCTTTCTTT.

The CDR3 region has the DNA TGCGCCAGCAGCTTGGTTCCAGTTGAAAAACTGTTTTTT. Residues: CASSLVPVEKLFF. V is TRBV5-1 and J is TRBJ1-4; unclear D gene. Germline lookup yields CDR1 SGHRS and CDR2 YFSETQ. Trimming shortened V by 0 bases and J by 7 bases, and 7 bases separated the two germline ends. The CDR3 has 13 residues.

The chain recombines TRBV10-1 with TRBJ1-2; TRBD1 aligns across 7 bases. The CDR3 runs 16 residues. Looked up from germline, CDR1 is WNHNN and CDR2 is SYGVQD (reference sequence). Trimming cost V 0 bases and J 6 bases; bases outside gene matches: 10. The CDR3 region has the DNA TGCGCCAGCAGTGAGTCGACCTGGTACAGGGGCAATGGCTACACCTTC. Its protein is CASSESTWYRGNGYTF.

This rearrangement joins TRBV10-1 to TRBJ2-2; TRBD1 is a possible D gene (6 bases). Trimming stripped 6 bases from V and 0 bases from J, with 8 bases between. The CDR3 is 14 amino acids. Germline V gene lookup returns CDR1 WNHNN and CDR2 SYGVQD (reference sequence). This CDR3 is CASRGASNTGELFF. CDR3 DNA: TGCGCCAGCAGGGGGGCGTCGAACACCGGGGAGCTGTTTTTT.

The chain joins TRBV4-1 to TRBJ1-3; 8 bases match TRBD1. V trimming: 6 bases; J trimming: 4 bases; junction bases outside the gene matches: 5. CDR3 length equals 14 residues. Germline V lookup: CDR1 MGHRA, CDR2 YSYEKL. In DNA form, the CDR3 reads TGCGCCAGCAGACAGGACAGGGTGGGAAACACCATATATTTT. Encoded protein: CASRQDRVGNTIYF.

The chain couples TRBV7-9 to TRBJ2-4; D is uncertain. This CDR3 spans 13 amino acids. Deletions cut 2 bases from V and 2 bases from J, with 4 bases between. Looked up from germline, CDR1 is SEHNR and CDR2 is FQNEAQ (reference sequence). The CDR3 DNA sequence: TGTGCCAGCAGCTTATCCTCCAAAAACATTCAGTACTTC. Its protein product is CASSLSSKNIQYF. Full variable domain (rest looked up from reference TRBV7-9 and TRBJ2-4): DTGVSQNPRHKITKRGQNVTFRCDPISEHNRLYWYRQTLGQGPEFLTYFQNEAQLEKSRLLSDRFSAERPKGSFSTLEIQRTEQGDSAMYLCASSLSSKNIQYFGAGTRLSVL.

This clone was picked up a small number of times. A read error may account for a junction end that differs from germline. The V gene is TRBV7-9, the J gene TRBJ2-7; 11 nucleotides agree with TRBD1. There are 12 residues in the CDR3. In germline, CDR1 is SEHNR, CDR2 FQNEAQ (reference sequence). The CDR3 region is CASSLSGQGGNF. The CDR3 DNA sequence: TGTGCCAGCAGCTTATCGGGACAGGGGGGAAACTTC.

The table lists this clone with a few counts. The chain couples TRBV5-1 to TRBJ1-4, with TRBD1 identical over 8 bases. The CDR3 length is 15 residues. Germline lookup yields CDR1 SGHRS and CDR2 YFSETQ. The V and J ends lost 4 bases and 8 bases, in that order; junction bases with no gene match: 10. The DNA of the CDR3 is TGCGCCAGCAGCCCGGGGACAGGTTCGGGGGAAAAACTGTTTTTT. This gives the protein CASSPGTGSGEKLFF.

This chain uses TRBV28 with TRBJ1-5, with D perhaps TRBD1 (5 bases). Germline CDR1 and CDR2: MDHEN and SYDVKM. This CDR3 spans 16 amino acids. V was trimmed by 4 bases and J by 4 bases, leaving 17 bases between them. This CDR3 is CASSSNSGIRNQPQHF. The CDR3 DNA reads TGTGCCAGCAGTTCAAACTCAGGGATCCGAAATCAGCCCCAGCATTTT.

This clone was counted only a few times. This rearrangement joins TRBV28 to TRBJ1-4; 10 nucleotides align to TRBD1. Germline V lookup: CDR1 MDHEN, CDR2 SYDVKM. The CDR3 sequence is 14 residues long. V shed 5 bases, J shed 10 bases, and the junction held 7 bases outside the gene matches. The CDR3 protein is CASSLGTGARKLFF. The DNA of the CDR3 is TGTGCCAGCAGTCTAGGGACAGGGGCGAGAAAACTGTTTTTT.

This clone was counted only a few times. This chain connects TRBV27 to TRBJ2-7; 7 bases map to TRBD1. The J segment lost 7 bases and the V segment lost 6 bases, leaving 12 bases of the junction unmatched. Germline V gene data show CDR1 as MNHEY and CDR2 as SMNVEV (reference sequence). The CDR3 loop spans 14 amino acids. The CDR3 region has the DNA TGTGCCAGCAGGACAGGGATAAGGTCTTGGGAGCAGTACTTC. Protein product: CASRTGIRSWEQYF.

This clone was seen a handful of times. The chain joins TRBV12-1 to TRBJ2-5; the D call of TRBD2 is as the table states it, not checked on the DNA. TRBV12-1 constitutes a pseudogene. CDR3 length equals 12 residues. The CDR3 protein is CASSFSRETQYF. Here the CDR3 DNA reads TGTGCCAGCAGCTTTTCACGGGAGACCCAGTACTTC.

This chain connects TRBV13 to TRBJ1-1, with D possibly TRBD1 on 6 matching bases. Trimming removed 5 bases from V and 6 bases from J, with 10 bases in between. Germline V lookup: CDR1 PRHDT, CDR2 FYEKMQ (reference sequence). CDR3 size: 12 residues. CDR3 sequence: CASSRQVPEAFF. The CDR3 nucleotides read TGTGCCAGCAGCAGACAGGTACCTGAAGCTTTCTTT.

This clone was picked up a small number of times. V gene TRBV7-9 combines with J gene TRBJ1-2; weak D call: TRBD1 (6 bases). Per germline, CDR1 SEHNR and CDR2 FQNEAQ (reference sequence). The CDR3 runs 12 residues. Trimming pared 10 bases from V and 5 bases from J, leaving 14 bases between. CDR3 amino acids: CATPVTGYGYTF. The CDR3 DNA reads TGTGCCACCCCCGTAACAGGGTATGGCTACACCTTC.

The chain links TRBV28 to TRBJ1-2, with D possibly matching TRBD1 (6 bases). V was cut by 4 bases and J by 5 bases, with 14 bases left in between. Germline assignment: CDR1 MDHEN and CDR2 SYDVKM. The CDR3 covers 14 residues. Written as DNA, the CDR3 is TGTGCCAGCAGTTCCCCGGGGGGCGGGTATGGCTACACCTTC. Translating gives CASSSPGGGYGYTF.

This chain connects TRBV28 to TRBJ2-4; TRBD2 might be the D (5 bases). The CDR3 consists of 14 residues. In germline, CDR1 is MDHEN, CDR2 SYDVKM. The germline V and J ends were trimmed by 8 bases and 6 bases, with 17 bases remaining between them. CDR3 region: CASGSVGRGNIQYF. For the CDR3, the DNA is TGTGCCAGCGGGAGTGTGGGCAGAGGAAACATTCAGTACTTC.

CDR3 nucleotide sequence: TGCAGCGAAACGGGGACAGGGAGCTCCTACAATGAGCAGTTCTTC. Translated: CSETGTGSSYNEQFF. The chain combines TRBV29-1 with TRBJ2-1, with 9 bases that match TRBD1. The junction had 7 bases not matched to a gene; V was cut back by 7 bases and J by 0 bases. CDR3 length equals 15 residues. Germline V gene lookup returns CDR1 SQVTM and CDR2 ANQGSEA.

The CDR3 spells CASSQGRGREQYF. Here the CDR3 DNA reads TGCGCCAGCAGCCAAGGCAGGGGACGCGAGCAGTACTTC. This sequence joins TRBV4-1 and TRBJ2-7; D may be TRBD1 (6 bases). CDR1 MGHRA and CDR2 YSYEKL come from the germline V gene. The CDR3 runs to 13 residues. Trimming stripped 1 base from V and 6 bases from J, with 10 bases between.

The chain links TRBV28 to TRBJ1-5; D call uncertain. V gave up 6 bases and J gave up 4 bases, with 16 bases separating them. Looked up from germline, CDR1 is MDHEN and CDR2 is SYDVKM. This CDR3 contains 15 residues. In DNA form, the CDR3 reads TGTGCCAGCAGAGTTTTCGGGGTACAGAATCAGCCCCAGCATTTT. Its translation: CASRVFGVQNQPQHF.

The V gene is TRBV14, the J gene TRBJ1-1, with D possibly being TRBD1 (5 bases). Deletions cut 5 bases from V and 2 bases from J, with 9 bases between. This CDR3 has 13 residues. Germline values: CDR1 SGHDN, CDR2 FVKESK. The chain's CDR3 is CASSWGVNTEAFF. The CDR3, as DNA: TGTGCCAGCAGCTGGGGGGTTAACACTGAAGCTTTCTTT.